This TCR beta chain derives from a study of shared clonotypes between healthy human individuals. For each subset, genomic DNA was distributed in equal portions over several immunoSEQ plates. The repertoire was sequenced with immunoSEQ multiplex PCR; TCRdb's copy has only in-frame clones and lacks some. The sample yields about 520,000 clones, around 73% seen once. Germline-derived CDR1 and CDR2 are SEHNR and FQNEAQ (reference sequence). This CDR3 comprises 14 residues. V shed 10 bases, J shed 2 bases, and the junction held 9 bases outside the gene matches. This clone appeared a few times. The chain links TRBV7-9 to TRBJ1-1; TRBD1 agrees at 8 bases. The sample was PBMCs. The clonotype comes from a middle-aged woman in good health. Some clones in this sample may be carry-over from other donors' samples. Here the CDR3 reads CATSWTGYNTEAFF. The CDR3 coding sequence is TGTGCCACTAGTTGGACAGGGTATAACACTGAAGCTTTCTTT.